One and the same sample provided the 4 T cell receptor beta chains below, sequenced in a study of shared clonotypes between healthy human individuals. Some clones are missing from TCRdb's copy, which holds only in-frame ones; the method was immunoSEQ multiplex PCR. This sample has 2 million to 2.5 million clones, with over 90% found just once. The sequencing sample was made of naive CD4+ T cells from PBMCs. Subset here: CD45RA+ positively selected. All receptors derive from a young man in good health. Some clones in this sample may be carry-over from other donors' samples.

The V gene is TRBV5-4, the J gene TRBJ1-4, with D perhaps matching TRBD1 (5 bases). Germline lookup yields CDR1 SGHNT and CDR2 YYREEE (reference sequence). Trimming removed 1 base from V and 0 bases from J, with 7 bases in between. This CDR3 contains 15 residues. CDR3 loop: CASSLQGPTNEKLFF. CDR3 nucleotide sequence: TGTGCCAGCAGCTTGCAGGGCCCAACTAATGAAAAACTGTTTTTT.

This chain uses TRBV9 with TRBJ2-5; maybe TRBD1 (7 bases). The CDR3 covers 15 residues. CDR1 is SGDLS, CDR2 YYNGEE, per germline. Deletions cut 0 bases from V and 5 bases from J, with 14 bases between. The CDR3 here is CASSVGGAQGETQYF. DNA of the CDR3: TGTGCCAGCAGCGTAGGGGGGGCACAGGGGGAGACCCAGTACTTC.

The V and J genes are TRBV6-5 and TRBJ1-2; 12 nucleotides agree with TRBD1. Trimming cost V 10 bases and J 6 bases; bases outside gene matches: 9. This CDR3 region has 14 residues. Germline assignment: CDR1 MNHEY and CDR2 SVGAGI. CDR3 protein: CATQTGTGGHGYTF. As DNA, the CDR3 is TGTGCCACCCAAACCGGGACAGGGGGCCATGGCTACACCTTC.

The V gene is TRBV10-3, the J gene TRBJ2-4, with 10 nucleotides matching TRBD2. J gave up 8 bases and V 10 bases, and 14 bases lay outside the gene matches. This CDR3 comprises 15 residues. Germline V lookup: CDR1 ENHRY, CDR2 SYGVKD. CDR3 bases: TGTGCCACGGGACTGGGACTAGCGAAGGGTGACATTCAGTACTTC. The encoded protein is CATGLGLAKGDIQYF.